This T cell receptor beta chain was profiled in a study of blood T cells in healthy people across ages. Unmatched junction bases numbered 9, after V lost 4 bases and J lost 3 bases. This CDR3 region has 15 residues. Germline V lookup: CDR1 SGHVS, CDR2 FQNEAQ. Isolation yielded PBMCs, at least 6 million per sample, in every case. This clonotype was recorded many times. Its cognate antigen is unknown. A second PCR of 7 to 11 cycles used a sample-barcoded 5' primer and a J-beta primer mix. TCRdb independently ran MiXCR on the 5' RACE reads; one entry per CDR3 protein. The repertoire holds 550,000 to 750,000 distinct CDR3 sequences, with roughly 20% as singletons. Points from the study as a whole: The recorded TCR beta diversity per million T cells decreased in a roughly linear manner with age. Diversity was estimated from one million T cells, and these estimates were considered underestimates.

The sample comprised blood. The TCR originated in a man between 65 and 85 years old in good health. This rearrangement joins TRBV7-8 to TRBJ2-7; 7 bases fit TRBD2. Written as DNA, the CDR3 is TGTGCCAGCAGCTCCCCCGGGGGGATCCGCTACGAGCAGTACTTC. Its translation is CASSSPGGIRYEQYF.